The clone carrying this TCR beta chain appeared a single time. Its antigen is unknown. Germline CDR1 and CDR2: LNHDA and SQIVND (reference sequence). V was trimmed by 3 bases and J by 7 bases, leaving 17 bases between them. There are 15 residues in the CDR3. The sample belongs to a study of PD-1 blockade in classical Hodgkin lymphoma. Here immunoSEQ multiplex PCR was the method, and the copy in TCRdb shows in-frame clones only, minus some. The sample lists tens of thousands of clones, around 86% seen once, with about 3% in the top ten. Notes on the study in general: According to reports, newly diagnosed patients had lower baseline TCR diversity than healthy donors, and relapsed/refractory patients had lower baseline TCR diversity still.

Time point given: cycle 4 day 1 (C4D1), after less than 7 weeks of nivolumab. After autologous stem cell transplantation all patients relapsed, and prior brentuximab vedotin exposure differed between cohorts. The study purified CD4+ T cells from thawed PBMCs using magnetic negative selection. This sample comprised CD4+ T cells from blood, obtained before the fourth cycle of nivolumab. The clonotype was recovered from a human donor with classical Hodgkin lymphoma. This chain connects TRBV19 to TRBJ2-3; D may correspond to TRBD1 or TRBD2 (5 bases each). The DNA of the CDR3 is TGTGCCAGTAGTATGGGGGAAGCGGTGGCAAATACGCAGTATTTT. Encoded protein: CASSMGEAVANTQYF.